Below, one TCR beta chain is given with its context. This entry belongs to a study of blood T cell repertoires in COVID-19. Background on the study: There were acute and convalescent COVID-19 samples, and they came from the United States, Italy and Spain. Sample material is recorded as cDNA or gDNA derived from T cells, B-cell-depleted T cells, or PBMCs.

Per the authors' pipeline: Reference gene primer amplification gave estimated nucleated cell counts. Measured with immunoSEQ multiplex PCR; TCRdb has only the in-frame clones, and not every one. The DNA gave D and trimming, while V, J and clone size come from that table. This table has roughly 65,000 clones, around 77% appearing once. In germline, CDR1 is SEHNR, CDR2 FQNEAQ (reference sequence). V lost 8 bases to trimming and J lost 8 bases, with 15 bases between them. The CDR3 spans 13 residues. This TCR was sampled from a man aged 55 to 70 with acute or convalescent COVID-19. The sequencing input was peripheral blood. The chain joins TRBV7-9 to TRBJ1-4; unclear D gene. The CDR3, as DNA: TGTGCCAGCGGAAAGGGAGTGAAGGAAAAACTGTTTTTT. Protein sequence: CASGKGVKEKLFF.